The T cell receptor (beta chain) under discussion was sequenced for a study of blood T cell repertoires in COVID-19. Study context: Specimens from acute and convalescent COVID-19 originated in the United States, Italy and Spain. The cDNA or gDNA used as material had been derived from T cells, B-cell-depleted T cells, or PBMCs.

CDR1 MGHDK and CDR2 SYGVNS come from the germline V gene. V was clipped by 3 bases and J by 0 bases, with 6 bases between them. The CDR3 is made up of 14 amino acids. How the authors handled the data: Estimated nucleated cell counts came from reference gene primer amplification. Profiling relied on immunoSEQ multiplex PCR, and the TCRdb table lists in-frame clones only, not all of them. That table supplies the V and J calls and clone size; D and trimming were determined from the DNA. The sample yields 450,000 to 500,000 clones, 70% to 90% seen once. Sequenced input: peripheral blood. This clonotype originated in a human donor in a cohort sampled during active COVID-19. The V and J genes are TRBV25-1 and TRBJ1-5; D is undetermined. DNA for the CDR3: TGTGCCAGCAGTGACGCGGGTAGCAATCAGCCCCAGCATTTT. Translation gives CASSDAGSNQPQHF. Drawing the rest from reference TRBV25-1 and TRBJ1-5, the complete variable domain is EADIYQTPRYLVIGTGKKITLECSQTMGHDKMYWYQQDPGMELHLIHYSYGVNSTEKGDLSSESTVSRIRTEHFPLTLESARPSHTSQYLCASSDAGSNQPQHFGDGTRLSIL.